Below, 7 T cell receptor beta chains from the same sample are listed, as sequenced in a study of radiation and T cells in renal cell carcinoma. Sequencing was performed with immunoSEQ multiplex PCR; in TCRdb, only in-frame clones are kept and a portion is missing. This table holds more than 150,000 clones, approximately 86% found once. Time point indicated: blood 2 weeks post-SBRT. Regarding treatment: 15 Gy SBRT to primary tumor, nephrectomy 4 weeks later. The specimen was blood, collected from a patient whose treatment included radiotherapy and nephrectomy. These receptors were taken from a woman between 50 and 59 years old with renal cell carcinoma.

The V call is TRBV19, the J call TRBJ2-1, with 7 positions matching TRBD1. After removal of 5 bases from V and 10 bases from J, the junction contained 8 bases not matched to a gene. Germline CDR1 and CDR2: LNHDA and SQIVND (reference sequence). This CDR3 spans 13 amino acids. The CDR3 nucleotides read TGTGCCAGTAGTCTTCAGGGGGAATGGGAGCAGTTCTTC. This encodes CASSLQGEWEQFF.

This sequence joins TRBV19 and TRBJ2-3; either TRBD1 or TRBD2 may supply D (5 bases each). Germline CDR1 is LNHDA and CDR2 is SQIVND (reference sequence). The CDR3 has 15 amino acids. Trimming shortened V by 5 bases and J by 6 bases, and 18 bases separated the two germline ends. This chain's CDR3 is CASSAFRGARDTQYF. Written as DNA, the CDR3 is TGTGCCAGTAGTGCATTCCGGGGCGCTAGGGATACGCAGTATTTT. The whole variable domain, filled in from reference TRBV19 and TRBJ2-3, reads DGGITQSPKYLFRKEGQNVTLSCEQNLNHDAMYWYRQDPGQGLRLIYYSQIVNDFQKGDIAEGYSVSREKKESFPLTVTSAQKNPTAFYLCASSAFRGARDTQYFGPGTRLTVL.

The rearrangement links TRBV25-1 to TRBJ1-2; the D is unclear. V lost 3 bases and J lost 4, with 6 bases in between. Looked up from germline, CDR1 is MGHDK and CDR2 is SYGVNS. The CDR3 totals 12 residues. CDR3 DNA: TGTGCCAGCAGTGAGGCGGGCTATGGCTACACCTTC. This encodes CASSEAGYGYTF.

This chain connects TRBV28 to TRBJ2-7, with D possibly called TRBD1 or TRBD2 (5 bases each). V lost 8 bases to trimming and J lost 9 bases, with 17 bases between them. In germline, CDR1 is MDHEN, CDR2 SYDVKM. This CDR3 is 12 amino acids long. The CDR3 spells CASGFSGTGQYF. In nucleotides, the CDR3 is TGTGCCAGCGGCTTCTCAGGGACCGGGCAGTACTTC.

The DNA of the CDR3 is TGTGCCAGCAGATGGGACAGGGGAGCCGGGGAGCTGTTTTTT. It is translated as CASRWDRGAGELFF. This chain connects TRBV6-4 to TRBJ2-2; 10 positions agree with TRBD1. The CDR3 runs 14 residues. Germline-derived CDR1 and CDR2 are MRHNA and SNTAGT. Trimming removed 6 bases from V and 6 bases from J; junction bases left unmatched: 4.

The genes are TRBV19 and TRBJ2-3, with 7 bases lining up with TRBD2. The V gene's germline CDR1 is LNHDA and CDR2 SQIVND (reference sequence). J lost 1 base, V lost 6 bases, and 4 bases had no gene match. This CDR3 region has 14 residues. The CDR3 here is CASRQRGRTDTQYF. DNA for the CDR3: TGTGCCAGTAGACAGCGGGGTCGCACAGATACGCAGTATTTT.

This clone was detected only once. The chain has TRBV19 and TRBJ1-3, with 8 nucleotides matching TRBD1. The CDR3 sequence is 16 residues long. In germline, CDR1 is LNHDA, CDR2 SQIVND (reference sequence). The ends lost 5 bases at V and 0 bases at J; junction bases unmatched: 6. The CDR3 region has the DNA TGTGCCAGTAGTGCCTCAGGGGGCTCCTCTGGAAACACCATATATTTT. Its translation: CASSASGGSSGNTIYF.